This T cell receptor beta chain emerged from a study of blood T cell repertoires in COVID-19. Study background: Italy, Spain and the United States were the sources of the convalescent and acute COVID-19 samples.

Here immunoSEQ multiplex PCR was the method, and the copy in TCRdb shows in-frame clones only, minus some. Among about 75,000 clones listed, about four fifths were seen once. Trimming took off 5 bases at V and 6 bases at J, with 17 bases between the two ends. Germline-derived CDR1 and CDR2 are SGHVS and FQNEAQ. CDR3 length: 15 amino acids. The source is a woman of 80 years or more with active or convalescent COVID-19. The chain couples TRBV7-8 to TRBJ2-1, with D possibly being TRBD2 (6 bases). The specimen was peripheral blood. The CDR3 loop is CASSRASDRVNEQFF. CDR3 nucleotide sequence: TGTGCCAGCAGCCGAGCTAGCGACCGGGTCAATGAGCAGTTCTTC.